This entry concerns a single T cell receptor (beta chain). The method was immunoSEQ multiplex PCR; TCRdb's version includes in-frame clones alone and lacks a portion of them. This table has roughly 40,000 clones, over 90% appearing once. Trimming stripped 2 bases from V and 5 bases from J, with 13 bases between. Germline assignment: CDR1 LNHDA and CDR2 SQIVND (reference sequence). This CDR3 comprises 15 residues. The data originate from a study of T cell changes during pregnancy in multiple sclerosis. The clonotype comes from a female donor with multiple sclerosis, enrolled in a pregnancy study. This chain connects TRBV19 to TRBJ1-5; tentatively, D is TRBD1 (5 bases). The sample in question was CD4+ T cells from peripheral blood mononuclear cells, obtained in the second trimester of pregnancy. The CDR3 loop is CASSILFQGDQPQHF. In DNA, the CDR3 is TGTGCCAGTAGTATATTATTCCAGGGTGATCAGCCCCAGCATTTT.